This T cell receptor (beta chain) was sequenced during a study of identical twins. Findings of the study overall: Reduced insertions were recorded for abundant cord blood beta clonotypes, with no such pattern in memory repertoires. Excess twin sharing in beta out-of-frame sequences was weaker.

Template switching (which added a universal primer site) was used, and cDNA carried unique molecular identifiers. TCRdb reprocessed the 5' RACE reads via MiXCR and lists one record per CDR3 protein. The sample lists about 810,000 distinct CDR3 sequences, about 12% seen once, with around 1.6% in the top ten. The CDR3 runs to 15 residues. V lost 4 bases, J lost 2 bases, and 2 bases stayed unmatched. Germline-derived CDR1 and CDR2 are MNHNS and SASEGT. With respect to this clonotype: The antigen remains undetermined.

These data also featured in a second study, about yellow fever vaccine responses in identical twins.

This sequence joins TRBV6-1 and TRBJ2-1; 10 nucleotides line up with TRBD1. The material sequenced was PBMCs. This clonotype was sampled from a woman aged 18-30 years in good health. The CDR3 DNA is TGTGCCAGCAGTGTTGGGACAGGGGCCTACAATGAGCAGTTCTTC. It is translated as CASSVGTGAYNEQFF.